What follows describes a single T cell receptor beta chain. Antigen unknown. Trimming took off 4 bases at V and 6 bases at J, with 12 bases between the two ends. Germline V gene data show CDR1 as SGHTA and CDR2 as FQGTGA. The CDR3 has 13 residues. TCRdb reanalysed the reads using MiXCR and keeps one entry per CDR3 protein. This table has about 530,000 distinct CDR3 sequences, 26% appearing once. These data come from a study of T cell repertoires in cytomegalovirus infection. On the study more broadly: Indicated by public TCR beta signatures were CMV infection and matching HLA type. Whole-study findings and limits: Accumulated public TCR beta family frequency recognized individuals carrying CMV together with the relevant HLA. Predominance within the ex vivo response was attributable to HLA-C-restricted CMV-specific TCR beta clonotypes.

This TCR was recovered from a human donor in good health (CMV status not recorded). Some clones in this sample may be carry-over from other donors' samples. Sample: PBMCs. The rearrangement uses TRBV7-3 and TRBJ1-1; D might be TRBD1 (5 bases). The CDR3 here is CASSSQGLAEAFF. In DNA form, the CDR3 reads TGTGCCAGCAGCTCCCAGGGTCTCGCTGAAGCTTTCTTT.